This T cell receptor (beta chain) was identified during a study of shared clonotypes between healthy human individuals. CD45RO-negative CD8 cells positively selected for CCR7 made up the naive population, which excluded terminally differentiated effector memory CD45RA+ cells. Sequencing used immunoSEQ multiplex PCR; TCRdb keeps in-frame clones, though not all of them. The top ten clones hold roughly 1% of a sample with about 2 million clones, about 95% of them seen once. The TCR originated in a man aged 18 to 29 in good health. Sequencing input: naive CD8+ T cells sorted from blood.

CDR3 region: CASSPFADRGMNTEAFF. The CDR3 DNA sequence: TGTGCCAGCAGCCCCTTTGCCGACAGGGGGATGAACACTGAAGCTTTCTTT. This sequence joins TRBV7-6 and TRBJ1-1; the match to TRBD1 covers 9 bases. The V segment lost 5 bases and the J segment 0 bases; nucleotides outside the gene matches: 10. CDR3 length equals 17 residues. Looked up from germline, CDR1 is SGHVS and CDR2 is FNYEAQ.